These 5 T cell receptor beta chains came from one sample sequenced in a study of T cells in Graves' hyperthyroidism and ophthalmopathy. RNA transcripts yielded amplified TCR beta CDR3 regions. First-round RT-PCR targeting the TCR CDR3 was performed with the HTBI primer set. Each CDR3 protein is one row after TCRdb ran MiXCR on the multiplex PCR reads. The table records around 700,000 distinct CDR3 sequences, over 15% of them present only once. Sequenced material: blood. The receptors derive from a woman aged 45 to 65 with Graves' hyperthyroidism that later progressed to Graves' ophthalmopathy.

This clonotype was detected ten times or more. The chain is built from TRBV2 and TRBJ2-1, with 10 nucleotides matching TRBD1. The germline gives CDR1 SNHLY, CDR2 FYNNEI. V gave up 4 bases and J gave up 8 bases; unmatched junction bases: 5. The CDR3 contains 14 residues. Here the CDR3 DNA reads TGTGCCAGCAGTGTGGGGACAGGGGTACATGAGCAGTTCTTC. Amino acids: CASSVGTGVHEQFF.

This clonotype has a handful of counts. The rearrangement uses TRBV20-1 and TRBJ1-6; unclear D gene. Per germline, CDR1 DFQATT and CDR2 SNEGSKA (reference sequence). Trimming stripped 5 bases from V and 0 bases from J, with 11 bases between. The CDR3 totals 15 residues. For the CDR3, the DNA is TGCAGTGCTGCATCGGGTAGCTCCTATAATTCACCCCTCCACTTT. It encodes CSAASGSSYNSPLHF.

This clonotype was counted between two and nine times. The chain couples TRBV5-1 to TRBJ1-6, with 7 bases identical to TRBD1. This CDR3 comprises 12 residues. Germline V lookup: CDR1 SGHRS, CDR2 YFSETQ. J lost 11 bases, V lost 4 bases, and 3 bases had no gene match. In DNA, the CDR3 is TGCGCCAGCAGCCCGGACAGGCCACCCCTCCACTTT. It is translated as CASSPDRPPLHF.

V gene TRBV12-3 or TRBV12-4 combines with J gene TRBJ1-4; D uncertain. The CDR3 sequence is 16 residues long. V was trimmed by 6 bases and J by 3 bases, leaving 17 bases between them. The CDR3 is CASSPGRRSANEKLFF. DNA of the CDR3: TGTGCCAGCAGCCCCGGGAGGCGGTCAGCTAATGAAAAACTGTTTTTT.

This clonotype was counted ten times or more. CDR3 residues: CASGPGQGRIISKNQPQHF. The DNA of the CDR3 is TGTGCTAGTGGCCCCGGACAGGGGCGAATCATATCAAAAAATCAGCCCCAGCATTTT. The chain recombines TRBV12-5 with TRBJ1-5, with TRBD1 matching over 9 bases. Per germline, CDR1 LGHNT and CDR2 FRNRAP. The CDR3 consists of 19 residues. Losses at the gene ends were 6 bases for V and 4 bases for J; bases not matched to a gene: 19.